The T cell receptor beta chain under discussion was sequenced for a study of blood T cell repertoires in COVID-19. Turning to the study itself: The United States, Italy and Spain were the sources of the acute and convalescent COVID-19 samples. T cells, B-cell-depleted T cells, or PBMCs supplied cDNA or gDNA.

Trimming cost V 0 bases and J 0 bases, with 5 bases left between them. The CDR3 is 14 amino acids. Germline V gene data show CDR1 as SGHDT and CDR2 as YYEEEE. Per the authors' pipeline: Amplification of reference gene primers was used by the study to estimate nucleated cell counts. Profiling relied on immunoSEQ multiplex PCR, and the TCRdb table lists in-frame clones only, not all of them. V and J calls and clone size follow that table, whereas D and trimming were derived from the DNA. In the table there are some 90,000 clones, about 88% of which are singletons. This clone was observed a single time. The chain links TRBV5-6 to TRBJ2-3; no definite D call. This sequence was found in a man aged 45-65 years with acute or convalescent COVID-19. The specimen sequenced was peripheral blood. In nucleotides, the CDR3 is TGTGCCAGCAGCTTGGCTAGTAGCACAGATACGCAGTATTTT. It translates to CASSLASSTDTQYF.